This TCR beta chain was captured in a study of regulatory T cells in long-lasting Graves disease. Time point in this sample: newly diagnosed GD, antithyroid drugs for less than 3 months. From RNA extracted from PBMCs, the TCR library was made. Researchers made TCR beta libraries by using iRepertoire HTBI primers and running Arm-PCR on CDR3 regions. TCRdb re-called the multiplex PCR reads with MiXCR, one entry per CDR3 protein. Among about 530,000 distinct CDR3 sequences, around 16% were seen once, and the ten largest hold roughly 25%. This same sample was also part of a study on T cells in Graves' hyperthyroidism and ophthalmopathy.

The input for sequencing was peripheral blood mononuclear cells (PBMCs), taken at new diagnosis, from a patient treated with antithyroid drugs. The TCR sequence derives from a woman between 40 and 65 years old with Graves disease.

In nucleotides, the CDR3 is TGTGCCAGCAGTTGGGGAGCCCCCTCTTATGAAAAACTGTTTTTT. Amino acids: CASSWGAPSYEKLFF. The rearrangement uses TRBV12-3 or TRBV12-4 and TRBJ1-4; D gene unclear. This CDR3 contains 15 residues. The V end was cut by 4 bases, the J end by 6 bases, with 15 bases between.